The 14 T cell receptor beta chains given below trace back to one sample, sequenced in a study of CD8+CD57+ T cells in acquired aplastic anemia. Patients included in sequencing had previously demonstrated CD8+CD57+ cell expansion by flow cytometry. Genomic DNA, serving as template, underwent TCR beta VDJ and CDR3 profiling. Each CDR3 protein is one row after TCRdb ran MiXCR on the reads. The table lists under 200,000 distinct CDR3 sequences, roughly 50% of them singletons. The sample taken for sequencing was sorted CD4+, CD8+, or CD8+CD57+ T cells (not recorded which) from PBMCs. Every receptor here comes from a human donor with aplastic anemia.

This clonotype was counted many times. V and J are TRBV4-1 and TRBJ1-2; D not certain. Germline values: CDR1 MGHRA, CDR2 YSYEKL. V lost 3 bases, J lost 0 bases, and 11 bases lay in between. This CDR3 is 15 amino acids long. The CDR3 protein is CASSQGGISNYGYTF. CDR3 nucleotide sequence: TGCGCCAGCAGCCAGGGAGGCATCTCTAACTATGGCTACACCTTC.

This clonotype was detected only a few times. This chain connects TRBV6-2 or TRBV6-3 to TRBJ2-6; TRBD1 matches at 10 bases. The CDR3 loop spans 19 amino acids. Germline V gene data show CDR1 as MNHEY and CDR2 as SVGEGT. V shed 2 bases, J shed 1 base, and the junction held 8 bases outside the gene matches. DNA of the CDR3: TGTGCCAGCAGTTACGAGTTGGACAGGGGGGAGTCTGGGGCCAACGTCCTGACTTTC. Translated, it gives CASSYELDRGESGANVLTF.

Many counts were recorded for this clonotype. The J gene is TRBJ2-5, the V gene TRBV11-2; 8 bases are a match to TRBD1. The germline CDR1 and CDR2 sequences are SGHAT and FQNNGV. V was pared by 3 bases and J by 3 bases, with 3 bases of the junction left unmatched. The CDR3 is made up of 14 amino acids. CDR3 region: CASSLETGEETQYF. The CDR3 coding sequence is TGTGCCAGCAGCTTGGAGACAGGGGAAGAGACCCAGTACTTC. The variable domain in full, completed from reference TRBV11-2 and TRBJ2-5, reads EAGVAQSPRYKIIEKRQSVAFWCNPISGHATLYWYQQILGQGPKLLIQFQNNGVVDDSQLPKDRFSAERLKGVDSTLKIQPAKLEDSAVYLCASSLETGEETQYFGPGTRLLVL.

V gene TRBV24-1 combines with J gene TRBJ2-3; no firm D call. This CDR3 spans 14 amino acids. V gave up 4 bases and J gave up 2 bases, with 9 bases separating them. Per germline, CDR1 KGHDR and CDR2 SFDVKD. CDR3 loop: CATSDPLYTDTQYF. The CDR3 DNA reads TGTGCCACCAGTGACCCACTTTACACAGATACGCAGTATTTT.

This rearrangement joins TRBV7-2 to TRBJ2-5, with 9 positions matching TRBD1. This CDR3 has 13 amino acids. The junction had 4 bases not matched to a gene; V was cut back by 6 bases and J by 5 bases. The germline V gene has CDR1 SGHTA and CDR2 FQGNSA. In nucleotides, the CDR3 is TGTGCCAGCAGAGGGACAGGGAGGGAGACCCAGTACTTC. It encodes CASRGTGRETQYF.

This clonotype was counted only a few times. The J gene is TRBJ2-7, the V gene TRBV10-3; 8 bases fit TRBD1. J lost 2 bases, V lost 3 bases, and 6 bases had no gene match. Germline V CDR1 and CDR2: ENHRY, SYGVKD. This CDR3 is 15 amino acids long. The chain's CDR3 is CAISDGTGRAYEQYF. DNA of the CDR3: TGTGCCATCAGTGATGGGACAGGACGAGCCTACGAGCAGTACTTC.

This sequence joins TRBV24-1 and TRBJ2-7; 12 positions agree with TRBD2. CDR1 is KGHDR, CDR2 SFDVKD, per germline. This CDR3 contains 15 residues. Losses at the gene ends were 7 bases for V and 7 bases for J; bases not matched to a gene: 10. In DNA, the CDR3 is TGTGCCACCAGCGCTAGCGGGAGGGCCCAAGAGGAGCAGTACTTC. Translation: CATSASGRAQEEQYF.

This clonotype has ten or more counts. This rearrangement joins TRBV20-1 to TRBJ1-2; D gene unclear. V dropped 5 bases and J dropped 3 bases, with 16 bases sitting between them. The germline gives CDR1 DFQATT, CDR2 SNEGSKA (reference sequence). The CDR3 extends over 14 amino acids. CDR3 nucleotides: TGCAGTGCTTTGGGTTATTCGGGAGACTATGGCTACACCTTC. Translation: CSALGYSGDYGYTF.

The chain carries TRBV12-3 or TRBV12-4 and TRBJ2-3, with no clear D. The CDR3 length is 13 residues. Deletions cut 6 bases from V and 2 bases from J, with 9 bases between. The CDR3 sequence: CASRSLPTDTQYF. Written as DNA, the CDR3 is TGTGCCAGCAGAAGTCTTCCCACAGATACGCAGTATTTT.

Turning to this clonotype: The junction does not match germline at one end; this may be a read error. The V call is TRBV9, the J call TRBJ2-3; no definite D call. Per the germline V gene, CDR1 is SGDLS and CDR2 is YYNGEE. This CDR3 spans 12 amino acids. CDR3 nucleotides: TGTGCCAGCAACGTAGAGCCAGATACGCAGTATTTT. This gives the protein CASNVEPDTQYF.

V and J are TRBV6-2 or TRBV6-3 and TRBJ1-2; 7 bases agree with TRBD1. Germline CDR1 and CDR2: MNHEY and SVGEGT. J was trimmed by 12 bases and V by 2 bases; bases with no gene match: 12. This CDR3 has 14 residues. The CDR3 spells CASSYPGTDGWDTF. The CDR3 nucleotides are TGTGCCAGCAGTTACCCCGGGACAGATGGATGGGACACCTTC.

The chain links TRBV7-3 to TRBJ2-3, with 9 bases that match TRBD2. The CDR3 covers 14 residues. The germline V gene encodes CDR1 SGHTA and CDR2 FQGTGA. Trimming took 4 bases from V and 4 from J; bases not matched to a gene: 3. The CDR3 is CASSSSGGSDTQYF. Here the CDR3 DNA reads TGTGCCAGCAGCTCGAGCGGGGGGTCAGATACGCAGTATTTT. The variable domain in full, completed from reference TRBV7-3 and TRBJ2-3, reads GAGVSQTPSNKVTEKGKYVELRCDPISGHTALYWYRQSLGQGPEFLIYFQGTGAADDSGLPNDRFFAVRPEGSVSTLKIQRTERGDSAVYLCASSSSGGSDTQYFGPGTRLTVL.

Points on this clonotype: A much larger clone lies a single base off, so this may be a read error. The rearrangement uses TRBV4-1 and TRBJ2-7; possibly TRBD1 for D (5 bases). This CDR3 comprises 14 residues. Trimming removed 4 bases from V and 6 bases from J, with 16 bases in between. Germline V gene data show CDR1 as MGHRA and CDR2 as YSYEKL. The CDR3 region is CASSPAAGSGEQYF. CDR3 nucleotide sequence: TGCGCCAGCAGCCCCGCAGCAGGGTCAGGCGAGCAGTACTTC.

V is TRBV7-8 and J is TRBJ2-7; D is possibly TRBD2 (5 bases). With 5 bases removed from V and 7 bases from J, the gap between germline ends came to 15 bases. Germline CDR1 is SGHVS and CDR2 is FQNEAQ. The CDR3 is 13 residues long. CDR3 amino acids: CASSRGGSGEQYF. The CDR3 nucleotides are TGTGCCAGCAGCCGCGGAGGTTCGGGGGAGCAGTACTTC.